This T cell receptor (beta chain) was identified in a study of blood T cell repertoires in COVID-19 (dated by TCRdb to the early 2020s). About the investigation overall: The collaborator samples originated in the United States, Italy and Spain and spanned the acute and convalescent phases of COVID-19. The prospective study material was composed of cDNA or gDNA derived from T cells, B-cell-depleted T cells, or PBMCs. Subjects who had been exposed to COVID-19, were actively infected with it, or had recovered from it provided the deeply sampled blood TCRbeta repertoires that made up the dataset. The repertoires were made available in a free public database intended to serve as a resource for research on the immune response to SARS-CoV-2. The samples were drawn from two sources: the first 160 participants of the ongoing ImmuneRACE study, and 1,000 to 1,500 subjects contributed by 6 global collaborators. Sample metadata almost always included a de-identified subject ID, COVID-19 status, age in years and sex. Where HLA class I and class II types were available, the types were taken from metadata supplied by the sample provider, not from assay-based typing.

About this clone itself: The antigen this receptor binds is unknown. The sample holds no much larger clone one base away, and base qualities are not on file.

What the study reported, not specific to this receptor: Clinical and demographic metadata were provided uncurated, with the amount varying by source and participant.

V sheds 5 bases and J sheds 3 bases, leaving 12 bases between their ends. From cysteine to phenylalanine, the CDR3 is 14 amino acids long. The CDR3 DNA has 42 bases and is translated from base 1. The germline V gene (reference sequence) yields LNHDA for CDR1 and SQIVND for CDR2. The immunoSEQ Assay, a bias-controlled multiplex PCR, was used to amplify TCRbeta CDR3 regions from genomic DNA. Turning to the authors' computational methods: Within the assay, amplification of reference gene primers was used to estimate how many nucleated cells each sample contained. Sequence reads were collapsed and filtered to measure the absolute abundance of every unique TCRbeta CDR3 rearrangement. Productive Simpson clonality was computed per sample as the square root of Simpson's diversity index over productive rearrangements. This immuneACCESS table, as held by TCRdb, lists in-frame sequences with V and J called but not all clones. Of the missing ones, under half trace to an unresolved V gene in checked studies; the others have no known cause. V and J calls plus clone size are reproduced from that table; the DNA served to infer D and trimming. The sample yields under 250,000 clones; roughly nine tenths were counted once. The top ten clones comprise around 0.84% of the sample.

At one collaborating source in Seattle, patients were enrolled during active infection and were followed longitudinally through the course of disease. Collaborating institutions collected whole blood in K2EDTA tubes following their own protocols. Collaborator samples were shipped for TCRbeta analysis as frozen whole blood, isolated PBMCs, or DNA extracted from either sample type. The sequence joins TRBV19 to TRBJ2-3, and the D gene may be TRBD1, 6 bases matching. Material: peripheral blood. The TCR comes from a man between 60 and 75 years old with COVID-19, enrolled during active disease. The DNA reads TGTGCCAGTAGTTTGGACAGCCCTACAGATACGCAGTATTTT. This encodes CASSLDSPTDTQYF.